The rows below give T cell receptor beta chains drawn from one sample of a study of Ad26.COV2.S vaccination and SARS-CoV-2 variants. Here immunoSEQ multiplex PCR was the method, and the copy in TCRdb shows in-frame clones only, minus some. Altogether about 350,000 clones are present, 88% being singletons, with the ten largest covering about 6.4%. The starting material was peripheral blood, obtained in a trial of Ad26.COV2.S vaccine versus placebo. The receptors stem from a person between 18 and 65 years old who received the Ad26.COV2.S COVID-19 vaccine or a placebo. Both conserved end residues are part of each CDR3. The D gene is left open where the match is weak. The size entry is marked missing in some rows and otherwise reads once, few, many or a size class.

>-|-|TRBV7-2|TRBJ2-6
CASSLGVGAGANVLTF
TGTGCCAGCAGCTTAGGAGTAGGGGCTGGGGCCAACGTCCTGACTTTC
>TRBD2|-|TRBV27|TRBJ2-3
CASSLGAAGTDTQYF
TGTGCCAGCAGTTTAGGAGCAGCGGGGACAGATACGCAGTATTTT
>-|-|TRBV28|TRBJ1-2
CASSLNSNYGYTF
TGTGCCAGCAGTTTGAACAGTAACTATGGCTACACCTTC
>TRBD2|-|TRBV7-9|TRBJ2-2
CASSSTSGRYTGELFF
TGTGCCAGCAGCTCAACTAGCGGGAGATATACCGGGGAGCTGTTTTTT
>-|few|TRBV10-1|TRBJ1-2
CASSESTYGYTF
TGCGCCAGCAGTGAGTCCACCTATGGCTACACCTTC
>-|-|TRBV21-1|TRBJ2-7
CASSLPGAPNEQYF
TGTGCCAGCAGCCTCCCGGGCGCCCCCAACGAGCAGTACTTC
>-|-|TRBV19|TRBJ2-4
CASKGTDLAKNIQYF
TGTGCCAGTAAGGGCACGGACCTAGCCAAAAACATTCAGTACTTC
>-|-|TRBV30|TRBJ1-5
CAWTTQQDLSNQPQHF
TGTGCCTGGACGACCCAACAGGATCTTAGCAATCAGCCCCAGCATTTT
>TRBD1|few|TRBV5-1|TRBJ2-7
CASSWTGPSEQYF
TGCGCCAGCAGCTGGACAGGTCCCAGCGAGCAGTACTTC
>TRBD1|-|TRBV6-5|TRBJ1-3
CASSLGTGSGNTIYF
TGTGCCAGCAGTCTTGGGACAGGGTCTGGAAACACCATATATTTT
>TRBD1|few|TRBV6-2/TRBV6-3|TRBJ1-5
CASSSLTGQGRLGNQPQHF
TGTGCCAGCAGTTCCCTTACAGGACAGGGGCGTCTCGGCAATCAGCCCCAGCATTTT
>TRBD2|-|TRBV6-1|TRBJ2-7
CASSDRLAGAGEQYF
TGTGCCAGCAGTGATAGACTAGCGGGAGCGGGGGAGCAGTACTTC
>TRBD1|-|TRBV5-1|TRBJ1-6
CASSPEGAGGKSPLHF
TGCGCCAGCAGCCCGGAAGGTGCAGGGGGTAAATCACCCCTCCACTTT
>-|once|TRBV3-1/TRBV3-2|TRBJ2-7
CASSQRGYEQYF
TGTGCCAGCAGCCAAAGGGGCTACGAGCAGTACTTC
>TRBD1|-|TRBV7-6|TRBJ2-7
CASSLAGGTGALSFTYEQYF
TGTGCCAGCAGCTTAGCTGGCGGGACAGGGGCTTTGTCCTTCACCTACGAGCAGTACTTC
>-|-|TRBV6-5|TRBJ2-1
CASSYHPRSDYNEQFF
TGTGCCAGCAGTTACCACCCGCGGTCGGACTACAATGAGCAGTTCTTC
>-|-|TRBV13|TRBJ2-1
CASNGDRKEFF
TGTGCCAGCAACGGGGATCGGAAGGAGTTCTTC
>-|-|TRBV28|TRBJ1-3
CASSLFGVSGNTIYF
TGTGCCAGCAGTTTATTTGGGGTTTCTGGAAACACCATATATTTT
>-|-|TRBV5-4|TRBJ2-2
CASSAKVDTGELFF
TGTGCCAGCAGCGCCAAAGTCGACACCGGGGAGCTGTTTTTT
>-|-|TRBV19|TRBJ1-2
CASRDTVYGYTF
TGTGCCAGTAGAGACACAGTCTATGGCTACACCTTC
>-|once|TRBV29-1|TRBJ1-1
CSVRQLMNTEAFF
TGCAGCGTGCGACAGTTGATGAACACTGAAGCTTTCTTT
>TRBD1|many|TRBV5-4|TRBJ1-2
CASSGDSLGGYTF
TGTGCCAGCAGCGGGGACAGCCTGGGAGGCTACACCTTC
>-|-|TRBV4-3|TRBJ2-2
CASSPGGENTGELFF
TGCGCCAGCAGCCCCGGCGGTGAGAACACCGGGGAGCTGTTTTTT
>-|-|TRBV15|TRBJ2-3
CATRSVGSHTQYF
TGTGCCACCAGGAGCGTAGGGTCCCATACGCAGTATTTT
>-|-|TRBV11-3|TRBJ1-1
CASSNPIGGLNTEAFF
TGTGCCAGCAGCAACCCGATTGGGGGTTTGAACACTGAAGCTTTCTTT
>TRBD1|-|TRBV29-1|TRBJ1-6
CSVGDSASPLHF
TGCAGCGTTGGGGACAGCGCTTCACCCCTCCACTTT
>-|-|TRBV9|TRBJ1-1
CASSVDVLNTEAFF
TGTGCCAGCAGCGTAGATGTTCTGAACACTGAAGCTTTCTTT
>-|once|TRBV19|TRBJ1-4
CASSIRQSEKLFF
TGTGCCAGTAGTATCAGACAGAGCGAAAAACTGTTTTTT
>TRBD1|-|TRBV30|TRBJ2-7
CAWRNRDRDEEQYF
TGTGCCTGGAGGAATCGGGACAGGGACGAAGAGCAGTACTTC
>-|-|TRBV6-5|TRBJ1-5
CASSTRGGENQPQHF
TGTGCCAGCAGTACCCGTGGGGGAGAGAATCAGCCCCAGCATTTT
>-|-|TRBV7-3|TRBJ2-7
CASSLSRLDEQYF
TGTGCCAGCAGCTTAAGCAGGTTGGACGAGCAGTACTTC
>-|-|TRBV6-2/TRBV6-3|TRBJ2-6
CASSYGPPGANVLTF
TGTGCCAGCAGTTACGGTCCCCCTGGGGCCAACGTCCTGACTTTC
>-|once|TRBV4-3|TRBJ1-6
CASSQEPLQGVRNSPLHF
TGCGCCAGCAGCCAAGAGCCCCTCCAGGGTGTGAGGAATTCACCCCTCCACTTT
>TRBD1|-|TRBV3-1/TRBV3-2|TRBJ1-6
CASSRGQVNSPLHF
TGTGCCAGCAGCAGGGGGCAGGTGAATTCACCCCTCCACTTT
>-|once|TRBV14|TRBJ2-1
CASSLDSSYNEQFF
TGTGCCAGCAGCCTGGATAGCTCCTACAATGAGCAGTTCTTC
>-|-|TRBV5-5|TRBJ1-5
CASSLEGWAGDQPQHF
TGTGCCAGCAGCTTGGAAGGATGGGCAGGGGATCAGCCCCAGCATTTT
>-|-|TRBV19|TRBJ2-7
CASSIESGRFGHEQYF
TGTGCCAGTAGTATAGAGTCCGGCAGGTTCGGCCACGAGCAGTACTTC
>TRBD1|-|TRBV27|TRBJ1-2
CASSNYLGTARNYGYTF
TGTGCCAGCTCCAATTACCTCGGGACAGCGAGGAACTATGGCTACACCTTC
>TRBD2|-|TRBV4-2|TRBJ2-1
CASAGTSGGYEQFF
TGTGCCAGCGCGGGCACTAGCGGGGGTTATGAGCAGTTCTTC
>TRBD1|-|TRBV3-1/TRBV3-2|TRBJ1-6
CASSRTGQGNSPLHF
TGTGCCAGCAGCCGCACAGGACAGGGGAATTCACCCCTCCACTTT
>TRBD1|-|TRBV5-6|TRBJ2-2
CASSLQGVNTGELFF
TGTGCCAGCAGCTTGCAGGGGGTCAACACCGGGGAGCTGTTTTTT
>TRBD1|-|TRBV6-6|TRBJ1-1
CASSYSTGSGTEAFF
TGTGCCAGCAGTTACTCGACAGGGAGCGGAACTGAAGCTTTCTTT
>-|-|TRBV7-9|TRBJ1-2
CASSFADLYGYTF
TGTGCCAGCAGCTTCGCGGATCTCTATGGCTACACCTTC
>-|-|TRBV3-1/TRBV3-2|TRBJ2-7
CASSLQPGRYEQYF
TGTGCCAGCAGCCTACAGCCAGGGCGTTACGAGCAGTACTTC
>-|-|TRBV7-2|TRBJ2-7
CASSPRAGEIGYEQYF
TGTGCCAGCAGTCCCCGGGCAGGAGAAATAGGCTACGAGCAGTACTTC
>TRBD1|-|TRBV7-2|TRBJ1-2
CASSLGTGVGYGYTF
TGTGCCAGCAGCTTAGGTACAGGGGTTGGCTATGGCTACACCTTC
>TRBD2|-|TRBV9|TRBJ2-1
CASSLRTSGGSSSYNEQFF
TGTGCCAGCAGCCTCCGGACTAGCGGGGGTTCCAGCTCCTACAATGAGCAGTTCTTC
>-|-|TRBV5-8|TRBJ2-5
CASSRPETQYF
TGTGCCAGCAGCCGCCCGGAGACCCAGTACTTC
>-|-|TRBV7-2|TRBJ2-7
CASSLAAEWTTSYEQYF
TGTGCCAGCAGCTTAGCGGCGGAGTGGACGACCTCCTACGAGCAGTACTTC
>TRBD1|-|TRBV30|TRBJ2-2
CAWTGGTGELFF
TGTGCCTGGACAGGGGGCACCGGGGAGCTGTTTTTT
>TRBD1|-|TRBV5-4|TRBJ2-1
CASRGGQGAWNEQFF
TGTGCCAGCAGGGGGGGACAGGGGGCATGGAATGAGCAGTTCTTC
>-|-|TRBV7-9|TRBJ2-7
CASSFGQTYEQYF
TGTGCCAGCAGCTTCGGACAGACCTACGAGCAGTACTTC
>-|-|TRBV27|TRBJ2-5
CASSRGPGAQYF
TGTGCCAGCAGCCGAGGCCCCGGGGCCCAGTACTTC
>-|-|TRBV30|TRBJ2-5
CAWNRLAGGGETQYF
TGTGCCTGGAATAGGCTGGCAGGGGGAGGAGAGACCCAGTACTTC
>TRBD1|-|TRBV5-4|TRBJ2-2
CASSTGQGNTGELFF
TGTGCCAGCAGCACCGGACAGGGCAACACCGGGGAGCTGTTTTTT
>TRBD1|-|TRBV18|TRBJ2-3
CASYRGRTDTQYF
TGTGCCAGCTACAGGGGTAGGACAGATACGCAGTATTTT
>-|once|TRBV10-3|TRBJ1-6
CAIRAQAGYNSPLHF
TGTGCCATCAGAGCCCAGGCGGGTTATAATTCACCCCTCCACTTT
>-|-|TRBV18|TRBJ1-1
CASSPRTPAGQNTEAFF
TGTGCCAGCTCACCCCGAACCCCGGCAGGTCAAAACACTGAAGCTTTCTTT
>-|-|TRBV7-2|TRBJ1-1
CASSLRGNYEKNTEAFF
TGTGCCAGCAGCTTACGGGGCAATTATGAGAAGAACACTGAAGCTTTCTTT
>-|few|TRBV5-4|TRBJ2-3
CASSLEVVQGTDTQYF
TGTGCCAGCAGCTTGGAAGTGGTTCAGGGAACAGATACGCAGTATTTT